The clone carrying this T cell receptor beta chain was seen only a few times. Its antigen is as yet unknown. This entry comes from a study of T cells in Graves' hyperthyroidism and ophthalmopathy. Study-level findings and limits: The model's output predicted ophthalmopathy at a median of about 6.5 months prior to onset.

Amplification yielded TCR beta CDR3 regions, with RNA transcripts as the source. The primer set for the first-round RT-PCR of the TCR CDR3 was HTBI. TCRdb independently ran MiXCR on the multiplex PCR reads; one entry per CDR3 protein. The top ten hold about 14% of the sample, which has approximately 710,000 distinct CDR3 sequences, around 15% seen once. Input material: blood. This clonotype was sampled from a man in his forties or fifties with Graves' hyperthyroidism.

DNA for the CDR3: TGTGCCAGCAGCCCCCCGACAGCAACTAATGAAAAACTGTTTTTT. Its translation is CASSPPTATNEKLFF. The chain is built from TRBV11-2 and TRBJ1-4; TRBD1 might be the D (5 bases). The CDR3 consists of 15 residues. CDR1 and CDR2 from the germline V gene are SGHAT and FQNNGV. Trimming cost V 5 bases and J 0 bases, with 10 bases left between them.